Each of the 15 T cell receptor beta chains below was sequenced from the same sample in a study of T cell repertoires in cytomegalovirus infection. No cognate antigen is known for these TCRs. MiXCR was run by TCRdb on the reads, yielding one entry per CDR3 protein. In the table there are around 300,000 distinct CDR3 sequences, under 25% of which are singletons. Sequencing used cultured PBMCs, obtained from culture after CMV antigen stimulation. The receptors were gathered from a human donor in good health (CMV status not recorded). Some clones in this sample may be carry-over from other donors' samples.

The CDR3, as DNA: TGCGCCAGCAGCCAAGCGTCCTGGGGCGTCAATGAGCAGTTCTTC. Translating gives CASSQASWGVNEQFF. This chain joins TRBV4-3 and TRBJ2-1; the D gene is possibly TRBD1 (5 bases). V lost 1 base and J lost 6, with 13 bases in between. The germline V gene has CDR1 LGHNA and CDR2 YSLEER. The CDR3 length is 15 residues.

In its sample, this clonotype was seen a few times. The chain recombines TRBV4-3 with TRBJ2-1, with D unresolved. This CDR3 has 14 amino acids. From germline, CDR1 is LGHNA and CDR2 YSLEER. Trimming left V 1 base short and J 10 bases short, with 14 bases between. In DNA, the CDR3 is TGCGCCAGCAGCCAAGGATGGCCCCCGAGCGAGCAGTTCTTC. Its protein product is CASSQGWPPSEQFF.

Regarding this clonotype: This clone may be a read error of a much larger clone one base away. V usage is TRBV5-4 and J usage is TRBJ2-2, with 7 positions matching TRBD1. The CDR3 loop spans 14 amino acids. The germline CDR1 and CDR2 sequences are SGHNT and YYREEE (reference sequence). V trimming: 3 bases; J trimming: 1 base; junction bases outside the gene matches: 0. The CDR3 nucleotides read TGTGCCAGCAGCTGGACAGGGAACACCGGGGAGCTGTTTTTT. Encoded protein: CASSWTGNTGELFF.

With regard to this clonotype: This may be a read error, as it is one base from a much larger clone. In DNA, the CDR3 is TGTGCCAGCAGCTTCCCTGCCATAACAGATATGCAGTATTTT. Amino acid sequence: CASSFPAITDMQYF. The chain couples TRBV7-2 to TRBJ2-3; no definite D call. CDR1 and CDR2 (germline): SGHTA, FQGNSA. This CDR3 comprises 14 residues.

This clonotype was counted only a few times. The chain combines TRBV6-2 or TRBV6-3 with TRBJ2-5, with 7 bases lining up with TRBD2. With 2 bases clipped from V and 4 bases from J, the junction kept 13 bases outside the gene matches. Per germline, CDR1 MNHEY and CDR2 SVGEGT. The CDR3 runs 17 residues. CDR3 in amino acids: CASSYHWRAGNRETQYF. The DNA of the CDR3 is TGTGCCAGCAGTTACCACTGGCGAGCGGGAAACCGAGAGACCCAGTACTTC.

This clonotype was found many times. The chain recombines TRBV12-3 or TRBV12-4 with TRBJ1-2; 7 nucleotides align to TRBD1. The CDR3 has 15 residues. The junction had 10 bases not matched to a gene; V was cut back by 3 bases and J by 6 bases. The DNA for the CDR3 is TGTGCCAGCAGTTTCTTTAGGGCCAGGGGGAATGGCTACACCTTC. This codes for CASSFFRARGNGYTF.

This sequence joins TRBV5-6 and TRBJ2-7; D is undetermined. V lost 0 bases and J 2 bases, leaving 9 bases between the germline ends. CDR3 length equals 14 residues. The germline V gene encodes CDR1 SGHDT and CDR2 YYEEEE. The CDR3 protein is CASSLGQSAYEQYV. For the CDR3, the DNA is TGTGCCAGCAGCTTGGGTCAGTCTGCCTACGAGCAGTACGTC.

Many counts were recorded for this clonotype. J is TRBJ1-2 and V is TRBV12-3 or TRBV12-4, with a weak D call TRBD1 (5 bases). This CDR3 is built from 12 residues. Trimming pared 6 bases from V and 6 bases from J, leaving 11 bases between. The chain's CDR3 is CASSQGVNGYTF. CDR3 nucleotide sequence: TGTGCCAGCAGCCAGGGAGTAAATGGCTACACCTTC.

The chain joins TRBV28 to TRBJ1-1, with D hard to call. CDR1 is MDHEN, CDR2 SYDVKM, per germline. V lost 5 bases and J 1 base, leaving 14 bases between the germline ends. The CDR3 is 15 residues long. The chain's CDR3 is CASSPRQRGNTEAFF. The CDR3 nucleotides are TGTGCCAGCAGTCCCCGGCAGAGAGGGAACACTGAAGCTTTCTTT.

This clonotype was counted a few times. The chain carries TRBV6-5 and TRBJ2-1; D possibly corresponds to TRBD2 (6 bases). The CDR3 is 13 residues long. Germline CDR1 and CDR2: MNHEY and SVGAGI. The germline V and J ends were trimmed by 6 bases and 4 bases, with 10 bases remaining between them. CDR3 region: CASREGSYNEQFF. As DNA, the CDR3 is TGTGCCAGCAGGGAGGGGAGTTACAATGAGCAGTTCTTC.

The table lists this clonotype with many counts. The chain couples TRBV5-1 to TRBJ2-1, with D tentatively TRBD2 (5 bases). The length of the CDR3 is 15 residues. The germline V and J ends were trimmed by 5 bases and 7 bases, with 19 bases remaining between them. The germline CDR1 and CDR2 sequences are SGHRS and YFSETQ. The CDR3 region is CASRWRADWSNEQFF. DNA for the CDR3: TGCGCCAGCAGGTGGCGGGCGGATTGGTCTAATGAGCAGTTCTTC.

This clonotype was counted many times. This chain joins TRBV4-3 and TRBJ2-1, with 11 bases aligning to TRBD2. V shed 0 bases and J 4 bases; nucleotides not matched to a gene: 5. This CDR3 has 17 amino acids. Germline V CDR1 and CDR2: LGHNA, YSLEER. CDR3 bases: TGCGCCAGCAGCCAAGATCTAGCGGGAGGAAAATACAATGAGCAGTTCTTC. This encodes CASSQDLAGGKYNEQFF.

This clonotype was seen a few times. The chain has TRBV15 and TRBJ2-7, with TRBD1 matching 11 bases. The junction had 2 bases not matched to a gene; V was cut back by 1 base and J by 3 bases. CDR1 is LNHNV and CDR2 is YYDKDF in the germline V gene (reference sequence). This CDR3 is 15 amino acids long. DNA for the CDR3: TGTGCCACCAGCAGAGCTGGGACAGGGGGCTACGAGCAGTACTTC. It codes for CATSRAGTGGYEQYF.

This chain uses TRBV6-2 or TRBV6-3 with TRBJ2-3; 13 nucleotides agree with TRBD2. The CDR3 spans 17 residues. Germline V gene data show CDR1 as MNHEY and CDR2 as SVGEGT. V was pared by 7 bases and J by 4 bases, with 11 bases of the junction left unmatched. Here the CDR3 DNA reads TGTGCCAGCACTTCCGGACTAGCGGGAGTTTCGGCAGATACGCAGTATTTT. Residues: CASTSGLAGVSADTQYF.

This clonotype showed up just a few times. The chain recombines TRBV7-4 with TRBJ1-1; tentatively, D is TRBD1 (6 bases). The CDR3 runs to 15 residues. V was cut by 4 bases and J by 1 base, with 13 bases left in between. CDR1 SGHVT and CDR2 SQSDAQ come from the germline V gene. CDR3 sequence reads: CASSSQGLANTEAFF. The CDR3 bases are TGTGCCAGCAGCTCTCAGGGGCTTGCGAACACTGAAGCTTTCTTT.